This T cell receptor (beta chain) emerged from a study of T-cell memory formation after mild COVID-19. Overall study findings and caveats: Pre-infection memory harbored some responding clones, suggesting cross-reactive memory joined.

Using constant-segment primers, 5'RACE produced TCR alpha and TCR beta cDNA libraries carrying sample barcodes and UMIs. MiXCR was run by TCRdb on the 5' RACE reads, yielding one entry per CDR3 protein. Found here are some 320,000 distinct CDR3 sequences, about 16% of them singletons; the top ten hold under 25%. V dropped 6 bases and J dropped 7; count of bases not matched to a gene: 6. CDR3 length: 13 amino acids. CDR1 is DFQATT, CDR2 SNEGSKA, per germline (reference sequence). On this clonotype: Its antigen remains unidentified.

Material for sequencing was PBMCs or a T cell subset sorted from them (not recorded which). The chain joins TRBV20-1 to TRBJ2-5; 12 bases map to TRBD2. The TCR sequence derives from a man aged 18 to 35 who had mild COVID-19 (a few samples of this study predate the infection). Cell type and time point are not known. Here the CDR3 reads CSARTSGAGTQYF. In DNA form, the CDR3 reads TGCAGTGCCAGGACTAGCGGGGCGGGGACCCAGTACTTC.